This T cell receptor beta chain was identified in a study of PD-L1 blockade in urothelial cancer. On the study more broadly: Most of the 29 patients were males with bladder-origin urothelial cancer. It was at 3 weeks (second dose) and 6 weeks after treatment start that blood was analyzed.

This CDR3 spans 15 amino acids. Per germline, CDR1 SGHRS and CDR2 YFSETQ. V gave up 4 bases and J gave up 4 bases; unmatched junction bases: 7. TCRdb keeps only in-frame clones here, not all; method: immunoSEQ multiplex PCR. The data contain more than 45,000 clones, over 75% of them singletons. The rearrangement joins TRBV5-1 to TRBJ1-1; 10 nucleotides agree with TRBD1. The sample was PBMCs, taken around atezolizumab (anti-PD-L1) treatment. This clonotype originated in a man aged 70-80 years with urothelial cancer. The CDR3 nucleotides read TGCGCCAGCAGCCGGGACAGGGGCGGAGGCACTGAAGCTTTCTTT. Protein: CASSRDRGGGTEAFF. The variable domain in full, with the rest retrieved from reference TRBV5-1 and TRBJ1-1, is KAGVTQTPRYLIKTRGQQVTLSCSPISGHRSVSWYQQTPGQGLQFLFEYFSETQRNKGNFPGRFSGRQFSNSRSEMNVSTLELGDSALYLCASSRDRGGGTEAFFGQGTRLTVV.